A selection of T cell receptor beta chains follows, all from one sample in a study of shared clonotypes between healthy human individuals. Measured with immunoSEQ multiplex PCR; TCRdb has only the in-frame clones, and not every one. The sample holds roughly 2.2 million clones; more than 80% are singletons and the top ten take 0.39%. The sample comprised naive CD4+ T cells from PBMCs. The source is a man aged 18 to 30 in good health. Some clones in this sample may be carry-over from other donors' samples. The CDR3 runs from the conserved cysteine through the conserved F or W. A D gene is named only where the DNA matches it firmly. Size is stated for part of the rows, as once, few or many counts, or as a class when the clone is expanded.

d_gene	v_gene	abundance	j_gene	CDR3aa	CDR3nt
NA	TRBV5-8	NA	TRBJ2-7	CASSLDGTYEQYF	TGTGCCAGCAGCTTGGACGGCACCTACGAGCAGTACTTC
NA	TRBV10-3	NA	TRBJ1-5	CAISESGQTAGQPQHF	TGTGCCATCAGTGAGTCAGGACAAACTGCGGGTCAGCCCCAGCATTTT
TRBD1	TRBV7-9	NA	TRBJ2-7	CASSPIGQGPYEQYF	TGTGCCAGCAGCCCAATCGGACAGGGCCCCTACGAGCAGTACTTC
NA	TRBV27	NA	TRBJ1-4	CASSGRVATNEKLFF	TGTGCCAGCAGTGGCAGGGTGGCAACTAATGAAAAACTGTTTTTT
NA	TRBV5-1	NA	TRBJ2-5	CASSSAGETQYF	TGCGCCAGCAGTTCGGCAGGAGAGACCCAGTACTTC
NA	TRBV7-3	NA	TRBJ2-3	CASSSAWGRDTQYF	TGTGCCAGCAGCAGCGCATGGGGACGAGATACGCAGTATTTT
NA	TRBV9	NA	TRBJ1-1	CASSVTRNTEAFF	TGTGCCAGCAGCGTGACAAGAAACACTGAAGCTTTCTTT
NA	TRBV19	NA	TRBJ1-1	CASSRDAVTEAFF	TGTGCCAGTAGTAGGGACGCTGTCACTGAAGCTTTCTTT
NA	TRBV6-5	NA	TRBJ2-7	CASSGQGRTEQYF	TGTGCCAGCAGTGGACAAGGGAGGACCGAGCAGTACTTC
NA	TRBV6-5	NA	TRBJ2-5	CASSPDGGETQYF	TGTGCCAGCAGTCCCGACGGAGGGGAGACCCAGTACTTC
NA	TRBV27	NA	TRBJ2-1	CASSPGSSYNEQFF	TGTGCCAGCTCCCCGGGTAGCTCCTACAATGAGCAGTTCTTC
TRBD2	TRBV18	NA	TRBJ2-1	CASSPFPGLDTYNEQFF	TGTGCCAGCTCACCATTTCCGGGACTAGATACGTACAATGAGCAGTTCTTC
TRBD2	TRBV6-5	NA	TRBJ2-7	CASRTGTSGNYEQYF	TGTGCCAGCAGAACAGGGACTAGCGGTAATTACGAGCAGTACTTC
NA	TRBV30	NA	TRBJ2-3	CASPGDLRFGADTQYF	TGTGCCTCTCCGGGTGACCTGAGGTTTGGCGCAGATACGCAGTATTTT
NA	TRBV7-8	NA	TRBJ1-4	CASSLLGGQDEKLFF	TGTGCCAGCAGCTTGTTGGGAGGGCAGGATGAAAAACTGTTTTTT
TRBD1	TRBV19	NA	TRBJ1-5	CASSPEDRGRNQPQHF	TGTGCCAGTAGTCCCGAAGACAGGGGTCGGAATCAGCCCCAGCATTTT
NA	TRBV21-1	NA	TRBJ2-7	CASSSGEPYEQYF	TGTGCCAGCAGCAGCGGAGAGCCCTACGAGCAGTACTTC
TRBD1	TRBV27	NA	TRBJ1-5	CASRRGGAGNQPQHF	TGTGCCAGCAGGCGAGGGGGCGCGGGCAATCAGCCCCAGCATTTT
TRBD2	TRBV6-5	NA	TRBJ2-1	CASSSLLAGGGGEQFF	TGTGCCAGCAGTTCCCTCCTAGCGGGAGGCGGGGGTGAGCAGTTCTTC
NA	TRBV19	NA	TRBJ1-1	CASSIALGTAEAFF	TGTGCCAGTAGTATCGCGCTCGGGACCGCTGAAGCTTTCTTT
NA	TRBV9	NA	TRBJ2-1	CASSVALDYNEQFF	TGTGCCAGCAGCGTAGCGCTTGACTACAATGAGCAGTTCTTC
NA	TRBV21-1	NA	TRBJ1-5	CASSKVVGEDQPQHF	TGTGCCAGCAGCAAAGTGGTAGGGGAGGATCAGCCCCAGCATTTT
TRBD1	TRBV7-3	NA	TRBJ2-4	CASSPKQGNIQYF	TGTGCCAGCAGCCCCAAACAGGGGAACATTCAGTACTTC
TRBD2	TRBV2	NA	TRBJ2-1	CASHRGLAGGFNEQFF	TGTGCCAGTCACCGGGGACTAGCGGGAGGGTTCAATGAGCAGTTCTTC
NA	TRBV28	once	TRBJ1-5	CASGEQGYQPQHF	TGTGCCAGCGGGGAACAGGGATATCAGCCCCAGCATTTT
TRBD2	TRBV5-1	NA	TRBJ2-7	CASTPGLVSYEQYF	TGCGCCAGCACACCGGGACTAGTCTCCTACGAGCAGTACTTC
NA	TRBV4-3	NA	TRBJ1-1	CASSQDLGGEAFF	TGCGCCAGCAGCCAAGATCTGGGGGGTGAAGCTTTCTTT
TRBD2	TRBV30	NA	TRBJ2-5	CAWSVGMTSGRRETQYF	TGTGCCTGGAGTGTGGGAATGACTAGCGGGAGAAGAGAGACCCAGTACTTC
TRBD1	TRBV19	NA	TRBJ1-5	CASSMGQEVPHQPQHF	TGTGCCAGTAGTATGGGACAGGAGGTCCCTCATCAGCCCCAGCATTTT
NA	TRBV10-2	NA	TRBJ1-2	CASTPVSSVYGYTF	TGCGCCAGCACCCCTGTTTCATCCGTCTATGGCTACACCTTC
NA	TRBV30	NA	TRBJ1-3	CAWSVRDTIYF	TGTGCCTGGAGTGTACGGGACACCATATATTTT
NA	TRBV6-1	once	TRBJ2-5	CASSELWTAQETQYF	TGTGCCAGCAGTGAACTCTGGACAGCTCAAGAGACCCAGTACTTC
TRBD1	TRBV27	once	TRBJ1-1	CASRKRQGWAGTEAFF	TGTGCCAGCAGGAAGCGACAGGGTTGGGCGGGGACTGAAGCTTTCTTT
NA	TRBV29-1	NA	TRBJ2-7	CSVFQGFPYEQYF	TGCAGCGTGTTTCAGGGTTTCCCCTACGAGCAGTACTTC
NA	TRBV15	NA	TRBJ1-5	CATSRDRGAAPGPQHF	TGTGCCACCAGCAGAGATCGGGGGGCGGCGCCCGGGCCCCAGCATTTT
NA	TRBV29-1	few	TRBJ1-2	CSVGVPYNYGYTF	TGCAGCGTTGGGGTCCCTTATAACTATGGCTACACCTTC
TRBD1	TRBV5-4	NA	TRBJ1-1	CASSQPGQGAPKAFF	TGTGCCAGCAGCCAGCCGGGACAGGGGGCACCCAAAGCTTTCTTT
NA	TRBV7-3	NA	TRBJ2-3	CASSSGRQVVADTQYF	TGTGCCAGCAGCTCCGGCAGGCAAGTCGTGGCAGATACGCAGTATTTT
NA	TRBV6-6	NA	TRBJ2-4	CASTDTLAKNIQYF	TGTGCCAGCACGGACACCCTAGCCAAAAACATTCAGTACTTC
NA	TRBV11-2	NA	TRBJ2-2	CASSYVAVRTGELFF	TGTGCCAGCAGCTATGTAGCGGTCCGCACCGGGGAGCTGTTTTTT
TRBD1	TRBV5-1	NA	TRBJ2-5	CASNTGTGQETQYF	TGCGCCAGCAACACCGGGACAGGACAAGAGACCCAGTACTTC
NA	TRBV7-3	NA	TRBJ2-1	CASSWGFPAANEQFF	TGTGCCAGCAGCTGGGGGTTTCCCGCCGCAAATGAGCAGTTCTTC
TRBD2	TRBV28	NA	TRBJ2-1	CASSPLADIYYNEQFF	TGTGCCAGCAGCCCCCTAGCGGATATCTACTACAATGAGCAGTTCTTC
NA	TRBV7-2	NA	TRBJ2-6	CASSLRTWGANVLTF	TGTGCCAGCAGCTTAAGGACCTGGGGGGCCAACGTCCTGACTTTC
TRBD1	TRBV13	NA	TRBJ1-2	CASSIYRGSYGYTF	TGTGCCAGCAGCATATACAGGGGGTCCTATGGCTACACCTTC
NA	TRBV2	once	TRBJ1-3	CASTRFAGNTIYF	TGTGCCAGCACTAGGTTCGCAGGAAACACCATATATTTT
TRBD1	TRBV6-5	NA	TRBJ1-3	CASSRGQGPGNTIYF	TGTGCCAGCAGCCGGGGACAGGGCCCTGGAAACACCATATATTTT
NA	TRBV5-4	NA	TRBJ2-1	CASSLGRGEQFF	TGTGCCAGCAGCCTAGGACGGGGTGAGCAGTTCTTC
NA	TRBV11-2	NA	TRBJ2-5	CASSLLGRETQYF	TGTGCCAGCAGCTTATTGGGGCGAGAGACCCAGTACTTC